This TCR beta chain was found in a study of cytomegalovirus exposure and HLA in healthy donors. Overall study results and limits: Being productive about 90% or about 30% of the time was typical of most TCR beta V segments in an earlier analysis. Reports indicate that TCR beta sequences accurately predicted the HLA-A and HLA-B alleles of most subjects.

PCR used 60 Vbeta primers and 13 Jbeta primers. Repertoires were generated with immunoSEQ multiplex PCR, while TCRdb's copy carries only in-frame clones and drops some. Of around 140,000 clones listed, about 74% are singletons. As concerns this clone: Its target is unknown.

The CDR3 runs to 16 residues. CDR1 is SEHNR, CDR2 FQNEAQ, per germline (reference sequence). Losses at the gene ends were 5 bases for V and 8 bases for J; bases not matched to a gene: 12. This clonotype was obtained from a woman in her sixties in good health and CMV-seronegative. This rearrangement joins TRBV7-9 to TRBJ2-1; 10 bases are shared with TRBD2. Sequencing was done on a sample of PBMCs. The CDR3 loop is CASSLSSGRGIDEQFF. CDR3 in DNA: TGTGCCAGCAGCCTATCTAGCGGGAGAGGTATCGATGAGCAGTTCTTC. The full variable domain, in which reference TRBV7-9 and TRBJ2-1 provide the parts outside the CDR3, is DTGVSQNPRHKITKRGQNVTFRCDPISEHNRLYWYRQTLGQGPEFLTYFQNEAQLEKSRLLSDRFSAERPKGSFSTLEIQRTEQGDSAMYLCASSLSSGRGIDEQFFGPGTRLTVL.